The sample holds one count of the clone carrying this T cell receptor (beta chain). Its antigen remains unknown. These data originate in a study of T cell repertoires in cytomegalovirus infection. Looked up from germline, CDR1 is LNHNV and CDR2 is YYDKDF (reference sequence). The V end lost 3 bases, the J end lost 9 bases, and 15 bases lay between the germline ends. The CDR3 is 14 residues long. A single record per CDR3 protein comes from TCRdb applying MiXCR to the reads. The data hold around 100,000 distinct CDR3 sequences, with 30% observed a single time. Sequences were derived from CD8+ T cells from cultured PBMCs, sampled from culture after CMV antigen stimulation. The clonotype was recovered from a human donor in good health (CMV status not recorded). Some clones in this sample may be carry-over from other donors' samples. V is TRBV15 and J is TRBJ2-1; D call uncertain. The CDR3 DNA reads TGTGCCACCAGCAGGGAGATCCTAGAGTTTGAGCAGTTCTTC. This gives the protein CATSREILEFEQFF.